This T cell receptor (beta chain) derives from a study of blood T cell repertoires in COVID-19. In the study overall: COVID-19 samples, acute and convalescent, were from the United States, Italy and Spain.

Assay used: immunoSEQ multiplex PCR; TCRdb lists only in-frame clones, some missing. The table includes approximately 290,000 clones, roughly 90% detected once. V lost 6 bases, J lost 4 bases, and 13 bases lay in between. Germline V lookup: CDR1 MDHEN, CDR2 SYDVKM. The CDR3 totals 14 residues. In assigning cohorts, the study relied on participant-reported clinical history. Symptom resolution, clearance, or two negative PCRs marked donors in Cohort 3 as recovered. A single count supports this clone. This TCR came from a woman younger than 45 who had recovered from COVID-19. The chain uses TRBV28 and TRBJ1-5, with D possibly matching TRBD1 (5 bases). The material sequenced was PBMCs or T cells enriched from blood (not recorded which). The DNA for the CDR3 is TGTGCCAGCAGCCCAGACAGCTCTAATCAGCCCCAGCATTTT. Its translation: CASSPDSSNQPQHF.